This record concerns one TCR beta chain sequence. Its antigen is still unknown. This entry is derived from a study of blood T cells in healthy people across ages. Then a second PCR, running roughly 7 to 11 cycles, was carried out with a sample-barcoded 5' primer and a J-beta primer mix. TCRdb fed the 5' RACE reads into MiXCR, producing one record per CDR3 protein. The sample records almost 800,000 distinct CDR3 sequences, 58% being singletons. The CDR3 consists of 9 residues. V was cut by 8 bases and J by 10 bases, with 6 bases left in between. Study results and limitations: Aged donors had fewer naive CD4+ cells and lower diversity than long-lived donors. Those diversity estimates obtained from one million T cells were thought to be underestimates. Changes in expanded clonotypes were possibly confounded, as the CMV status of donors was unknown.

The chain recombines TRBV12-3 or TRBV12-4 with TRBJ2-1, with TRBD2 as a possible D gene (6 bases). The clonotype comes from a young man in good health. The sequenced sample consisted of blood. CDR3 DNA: TGTGCCAGCGGGGGGGAGCAGTTCTTC. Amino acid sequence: CASGGEQFF.